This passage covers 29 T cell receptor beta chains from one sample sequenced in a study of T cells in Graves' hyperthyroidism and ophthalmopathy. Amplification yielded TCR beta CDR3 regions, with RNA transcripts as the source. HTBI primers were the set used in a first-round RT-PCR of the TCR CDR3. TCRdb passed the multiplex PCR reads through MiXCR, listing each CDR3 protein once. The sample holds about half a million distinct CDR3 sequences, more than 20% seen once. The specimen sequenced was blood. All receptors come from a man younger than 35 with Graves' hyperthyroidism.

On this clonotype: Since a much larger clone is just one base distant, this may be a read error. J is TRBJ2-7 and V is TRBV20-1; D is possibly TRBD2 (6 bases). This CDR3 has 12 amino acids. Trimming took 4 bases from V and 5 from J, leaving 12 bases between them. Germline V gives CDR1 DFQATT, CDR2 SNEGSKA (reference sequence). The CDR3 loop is CSATREIHEQYF. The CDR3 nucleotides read TGCAGTGCTACCCGGGAGATCCACGAGCAGTACTTC.

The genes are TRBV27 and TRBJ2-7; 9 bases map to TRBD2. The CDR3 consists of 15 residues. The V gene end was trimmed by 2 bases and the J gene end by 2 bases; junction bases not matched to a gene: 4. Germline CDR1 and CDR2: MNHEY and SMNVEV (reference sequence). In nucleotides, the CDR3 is TGTGCCAGCAGTTTAGGCGGGAGGGTCGCCTACGAGCAGTACTTC. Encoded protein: CASSLGGRVAYEQYF.

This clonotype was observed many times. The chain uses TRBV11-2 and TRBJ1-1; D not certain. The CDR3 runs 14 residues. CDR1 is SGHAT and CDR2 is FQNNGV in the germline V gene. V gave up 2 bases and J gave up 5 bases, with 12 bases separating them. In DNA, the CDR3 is TGTGCCAGCAGCTTAAGCGAGTCGAGAACTGAAGCTTTCTTT. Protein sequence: CASSLSESRTEAFF.

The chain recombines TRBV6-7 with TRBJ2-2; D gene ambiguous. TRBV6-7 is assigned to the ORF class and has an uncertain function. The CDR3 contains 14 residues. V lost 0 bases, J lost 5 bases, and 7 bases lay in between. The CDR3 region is CASSYSTRTGELFF. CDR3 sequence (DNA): TGTGCCAGCAGTTACTCCACGCGGACCGGGGAGCTGTTTTTT.

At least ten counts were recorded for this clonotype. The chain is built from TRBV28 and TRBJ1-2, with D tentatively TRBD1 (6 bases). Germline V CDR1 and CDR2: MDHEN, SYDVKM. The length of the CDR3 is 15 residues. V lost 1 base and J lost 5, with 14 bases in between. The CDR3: CASSLSTGTLYGYTF. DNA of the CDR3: TGTGCCAGCAGTTTATCCACCGGGACACTTTATGGCTACACCTTC.

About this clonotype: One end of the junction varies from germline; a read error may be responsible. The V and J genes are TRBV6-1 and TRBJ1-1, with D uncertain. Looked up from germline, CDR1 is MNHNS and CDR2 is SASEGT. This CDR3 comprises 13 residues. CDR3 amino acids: CASSEVGNTDAFF. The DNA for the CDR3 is TGTGCCAGCAGTGAAGTAGGGAACACTGACGCTTTCTTT.

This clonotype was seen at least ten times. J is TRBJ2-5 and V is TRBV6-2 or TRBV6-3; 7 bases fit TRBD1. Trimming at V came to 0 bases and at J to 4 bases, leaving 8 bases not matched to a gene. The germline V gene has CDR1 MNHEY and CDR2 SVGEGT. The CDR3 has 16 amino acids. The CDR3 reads CASSYSDRVVLETQYF. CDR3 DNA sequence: TGTGCCAGCAGTTACTCCGACAGGGTGGTATTAGAGACCCAGTACTTC.

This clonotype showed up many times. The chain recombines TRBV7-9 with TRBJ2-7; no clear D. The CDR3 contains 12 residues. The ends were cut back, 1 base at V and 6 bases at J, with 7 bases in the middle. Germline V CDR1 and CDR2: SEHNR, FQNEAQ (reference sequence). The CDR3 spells CASSLVGSEQYF. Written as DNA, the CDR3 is TGTGCCAGCAGCTTAGTTGGATCCGAGCAGTACTTC.

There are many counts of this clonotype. The DNA for the CDR3 is TGTGCCAGCGAAAGGGACAGGGGGAACTACGAGCAGTACTTC. This codes for CASERDRGNYEQYF. V is TRBV28 and J is TRBJ2-7; 11 bases map to TRBD1. Germline CDR1 reads MDHEN; CDR2 reads SYDVKM. V shed 8 bases and J 3 bases; nucleotides not matched to a gene: 6. The length of the CDR3 is 14 residues.

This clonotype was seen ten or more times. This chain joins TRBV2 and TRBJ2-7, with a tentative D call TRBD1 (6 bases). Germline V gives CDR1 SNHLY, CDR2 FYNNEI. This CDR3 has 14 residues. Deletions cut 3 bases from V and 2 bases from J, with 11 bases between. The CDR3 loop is CASSDWGHPYEQYF. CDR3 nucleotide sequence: TGTGCCAGCAGTGATTGGGGGCATCCCTACGAGCAGTACTTC.

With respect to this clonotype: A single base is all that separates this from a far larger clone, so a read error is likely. CDR3 loop: CASTLNTEACF. CDR3 coding DNA: TGTGCCAGCACTTTGAACACTGAAGCTTGCTTT. The chain combines TRBV12-3 or TRBV12-4 with TRBJ1-1; D is uncertain. This CDR3 contains 11 residues.

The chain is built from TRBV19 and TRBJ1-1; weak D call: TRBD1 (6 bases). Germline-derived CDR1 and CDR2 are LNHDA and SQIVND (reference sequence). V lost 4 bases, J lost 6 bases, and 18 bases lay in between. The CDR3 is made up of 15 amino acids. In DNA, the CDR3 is TGTGCCAGTAGTACCGCGGCAGGGGCAAGGTCTGAAGCTTTCTTT. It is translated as CASSTAAGARSEAFF. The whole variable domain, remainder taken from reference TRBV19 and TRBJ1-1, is DGGITQSPKYLFRKEGQNVTLSCEQNLNHDAMYWYRQDPGQGLRLIYYSQIVNDFQKGDIAEGYSVSREKKESFPLTVTSAQKNPTAFYLCASSTAAGARSEAFFGQGTRLTVV.

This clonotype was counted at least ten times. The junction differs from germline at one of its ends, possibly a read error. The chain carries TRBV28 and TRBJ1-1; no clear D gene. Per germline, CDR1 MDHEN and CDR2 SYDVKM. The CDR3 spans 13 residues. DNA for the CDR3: TGTACCAGCACCAGTTACCGAGGGTATGAAGCTTTCTTT. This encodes CTSTSYRGYEAFF.

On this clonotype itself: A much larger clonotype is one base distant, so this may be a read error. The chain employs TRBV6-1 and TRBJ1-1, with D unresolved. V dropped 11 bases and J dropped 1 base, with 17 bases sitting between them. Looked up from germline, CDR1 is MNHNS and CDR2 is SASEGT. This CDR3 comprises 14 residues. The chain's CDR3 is CAGLMTPRNTEAFF. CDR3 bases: TGTGCCGGCCTAATGACCCCGCGGAACACTGAAGCTTTCTTT.

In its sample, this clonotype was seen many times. CDR3 sequence: CASSERTGVGTEAFF. The DNA of the CDR3 is TGTGCCAGCAGTGAACGGACAGGGGTTGGCACTGAAGCTTTCTTT. The gene calls are TRBV6-1 and TRBJ1-1, with 9 nucleotides matching TRBD1. The germline CDR1 and CDR2 sequences are MNHNS and SASEGT. CDR3 length: 15 residues. J gave up 4 bases and V 2 bases, and 5 bases lay outside the gene matches.

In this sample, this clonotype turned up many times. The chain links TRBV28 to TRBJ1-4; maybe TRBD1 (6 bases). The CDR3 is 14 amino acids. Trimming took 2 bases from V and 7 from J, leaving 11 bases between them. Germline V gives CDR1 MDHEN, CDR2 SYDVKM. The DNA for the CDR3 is TGTGCCAGCAGTTTAGGGGGGGCGCTTGAAAAACTGTTTTTT. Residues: CASSLGGALEKLFF.

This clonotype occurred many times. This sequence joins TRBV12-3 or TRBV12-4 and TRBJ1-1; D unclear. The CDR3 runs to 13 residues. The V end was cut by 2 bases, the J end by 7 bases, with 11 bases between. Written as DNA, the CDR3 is TGTGCCAGCAGTTTAAAGGCCTCGGGTGAAGCTTTCTTT. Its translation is CASSLKASGEAFF.

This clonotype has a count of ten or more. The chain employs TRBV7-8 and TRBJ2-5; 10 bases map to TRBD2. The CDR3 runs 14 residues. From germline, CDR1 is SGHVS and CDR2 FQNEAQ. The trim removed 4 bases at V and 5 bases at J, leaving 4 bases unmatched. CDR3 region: CASSSGLAAETQYF. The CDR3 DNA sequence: TGTGCCAGCAGCTCCGGACTAGCGGCGGAGACCCAGTACTTC.

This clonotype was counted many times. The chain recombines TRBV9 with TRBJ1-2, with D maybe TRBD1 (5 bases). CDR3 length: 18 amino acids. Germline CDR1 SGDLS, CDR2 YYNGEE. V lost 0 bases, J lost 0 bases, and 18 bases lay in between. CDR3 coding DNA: TGTGCCAGCAGCGTAGACCCTTCCGAGGGACGGACTAACTATGGCTACACCTTC. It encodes CASSVDPSEGRTNYGYTF. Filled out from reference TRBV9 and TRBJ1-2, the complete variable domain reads DSGVTQTPKHLITATGQRVTLRCSPRSGDLSVYWYQQSLDQGLQFLIQYYNGEERAKGNILERFSAQQFPDLHSELNLSSLELGDSALYFCASSVDPSEGRTNYGYTFGSGTRLTVV.

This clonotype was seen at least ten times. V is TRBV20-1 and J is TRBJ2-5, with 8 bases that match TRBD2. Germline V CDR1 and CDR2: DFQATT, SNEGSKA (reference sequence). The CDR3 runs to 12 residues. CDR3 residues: CGATGTRETQYF. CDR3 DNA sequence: TGCGGGGCCACCGGGACTAGGGAGACCCAGTACTTC.

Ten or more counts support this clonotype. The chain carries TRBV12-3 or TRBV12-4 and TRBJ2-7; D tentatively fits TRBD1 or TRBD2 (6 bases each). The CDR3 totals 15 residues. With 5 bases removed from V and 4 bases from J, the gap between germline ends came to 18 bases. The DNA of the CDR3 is TGTGCCAGCAGTCCATCGGGGGCATTGGGATACGAGCAGTACTTC. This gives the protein CASSPSGALGYEQYF.

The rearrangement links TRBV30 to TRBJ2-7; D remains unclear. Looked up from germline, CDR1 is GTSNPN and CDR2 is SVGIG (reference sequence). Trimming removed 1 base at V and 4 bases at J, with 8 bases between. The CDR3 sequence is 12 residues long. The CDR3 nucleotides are TGTGCCTGGAGTGGGCCTCTATACGAGCAGTACTTC. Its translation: CAWSGPLYEQYF.

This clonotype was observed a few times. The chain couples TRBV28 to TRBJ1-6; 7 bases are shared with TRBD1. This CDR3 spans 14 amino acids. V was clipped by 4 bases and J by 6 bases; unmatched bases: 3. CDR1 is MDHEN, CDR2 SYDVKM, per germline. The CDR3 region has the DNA TGTGCCAGCAGTTCCAGGGGGATTAATTCACCCCTCCACTTT. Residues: CASSSRGINSPLHF.

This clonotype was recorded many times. CDR3 region: CASSWTASELFF. CDR3 sequence (DNA): TGCGCCAGCAGCTGGACGGCTTCGGAGCTGTTTTTT. The chain couples TRBV5-1 to TRBJ2-2; no reliable D call. CDR3 length: 12 residues. V lost 3 bases to trimming and J lost 10 bases, with 10 bases between them. The germline gives CDR1 SGHRS, CDR2 YFSETQ.

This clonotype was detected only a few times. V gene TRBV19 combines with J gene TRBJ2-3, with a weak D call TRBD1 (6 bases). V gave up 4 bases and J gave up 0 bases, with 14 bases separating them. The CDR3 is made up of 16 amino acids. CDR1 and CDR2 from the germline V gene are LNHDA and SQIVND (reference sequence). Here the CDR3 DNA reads TGTGCCAGTAGTACACTGACAGGAGCCAGCACAGATACGCAGTATTTT. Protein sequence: CASSTLTGASTDTQYF. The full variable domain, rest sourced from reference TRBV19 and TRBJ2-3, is DGGITQSPKYLFRKEGQNVTLSCEQNLNHDAMYWYRQDPGQGLRLIYYSQIVNDFQKGDIAEGYSVSREKKESFPLTVTSAQKNPTAFYLCASSTLTGASTDTQYFGPGTRLTVL.

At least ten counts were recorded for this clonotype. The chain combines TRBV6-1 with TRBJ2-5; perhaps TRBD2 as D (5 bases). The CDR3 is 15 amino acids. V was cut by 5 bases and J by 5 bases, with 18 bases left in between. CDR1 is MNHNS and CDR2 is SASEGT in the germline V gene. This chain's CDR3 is CASSQRDSRRETQYF. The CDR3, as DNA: TGTGCCAGCAGTCAACGGGATTCCCGAAGGGAGACCCAGTACTTC.

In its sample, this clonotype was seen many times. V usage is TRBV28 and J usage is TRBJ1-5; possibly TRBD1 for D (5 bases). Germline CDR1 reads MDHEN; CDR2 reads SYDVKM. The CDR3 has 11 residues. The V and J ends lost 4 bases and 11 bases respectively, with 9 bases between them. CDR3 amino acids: CASSSPQAQHF. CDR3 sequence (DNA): TGTGCCAGCAGTTCCCCACAGGCCCAGCATTTT.

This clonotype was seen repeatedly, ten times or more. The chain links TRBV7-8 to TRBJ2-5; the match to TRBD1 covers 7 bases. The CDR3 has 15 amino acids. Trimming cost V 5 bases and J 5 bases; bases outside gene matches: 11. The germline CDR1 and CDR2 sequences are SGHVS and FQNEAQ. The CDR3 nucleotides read TGTGCCAGCAGCCCCATAACAGGGGCTAGGGAGACCCAGTACTTC. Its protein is CASSPITGARETQYF.

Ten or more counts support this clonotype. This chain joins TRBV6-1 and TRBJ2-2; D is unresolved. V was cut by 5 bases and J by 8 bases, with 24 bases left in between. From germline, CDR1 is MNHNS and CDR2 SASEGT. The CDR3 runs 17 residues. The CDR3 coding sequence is TGTGCCAGCAGTCGTCACCGGGTGAATCCCGTTTCGGGGGAGCTGTTTTTT. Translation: CASSRHRVNPVSGELFF.